A selection of T cell receptor beta chains follows, all from one sample in a study of blood T cells in healthy people across ages. From the 5' RACE reads, TCRdb called clonotypes with MiXCR, one entry per CDR3 protein. The sample yields 700,000 to 900,000 distinct CDR3 sequences, roughly 53% seen once. The sample consisted of blood. The receptors come from a man at least 80 years old in good health. The CDR3 runs from the conserved cysteine through the conserved F or W. A D gene is named only where the DNA matches it firmly. Size values are once, few and many counts, or a class for expanded clones, and some rows have none.

J gene: TRBJ2-1
V gene: TRBV4-3
D gene: -
clone size: -
CDR3 DNA: TGCGCCAGCAGCCAATCAGGGGCAGGGAAGGATGAGCAGTTCTTC
CDR3 protein: CASSQSGAGKDEQFF

J gene: TRBJ2-4
V gene: TRBV7-3
D gene: TRBD2
clone size: -
CDR3 DNA: TGTGCCAGCAGTCCCGGAGGGCTAGCGGGAAAAAACATTCAGTACTTC
CDR3 protein: CASSPGGLAGKNIQYF

J gene: TRBJ1-4
V gene: TRBV7-2
D gene: -
clone size: -
CDR3 DNA: TGTGCCAGCAGTGCCACCTTCGGTGAAAAACTGTTTTTT
CDR3 protein: CASSATFGEKLFF

J gene: TRBJ2-7
V gene: TRBV5-1
D gene: -
clone size: -
CDR3 DNA: TGCGCCAGCAGCTTGGAACTCCAGGGGTCTGCTTCAGGCGAGCAGTACTTC
CDR3 protein: CASSLELQGSASGEQYF

J gene: TRBJ1-5
V gene: TRBV6-2/TRBV6-3
D gene: -
clone size: -
CDR3 DNA: TGTGCCAGCAGTTACGATGTCCTTTGGGGCAATCAGCCCCAGCATTTT
CDR3 protein: CASSYDVLWGNQPQHF

J gene: TRBJ2-3
V gene: TRBV27
D gene: TRBD2
clone size: -
CDR3 DNA: TGTGCCAGCACCAAAGGAGCGGGACCCTTAGATACGCAGTATTTT
CDR3 protein: CASTKGAGPLDTQYF

J gene: TRBJ2-7
V gene: TRBV7-3
D gene: -
clone size: -
CDR3 DNA: TGTGCCAGCAGCTTAAATATGGATCCGCTCATGAGCGAGCAGTACTTC
CDR3 protein: CASSLNMDPLMSEQYF

J gene: TRBJ2-7
V gene: TRBV11-1
D gene: -
clone size: -
CDR3 DNA: TGTGCCAGCAGCTTAAGGGGCAAGGGCGACGAGCAGTACTTC
CDR3 protein: CASSLRGKGDEQYF

J gene: TRBJ2-1
V gene: TRBV7-9
D gene: -
clone size: -
CDR3 DNA: TGTGCCAGCAGCTTAACTTGGAATGAGCAGTTCTTC
CDR3 protein: CASSLTWNEQFF

J gene: TRBJ1-1
V gene: TRBV9
D gene: -
clone size: few
CDR3 DNA: TGTGCCAGCAGCGTAGGAGTGCGCGCCTCAGACTCGGAAGCTTTCTTT
CDR3 protein: CASSVGVRASDSEAFF

J gene: TRBJ2-1
V gene: TRBV20-1
D gene: TRBD2
clone size: -
CDR3 DNA: TGCAGTGCCGAGGGGACTAGCGGGAGGGGAGGCTTCAATGAGCAGTTCTTC
CDR3 protein: CSAEGTSGRGGFNEQFF

J gene: TRBJ2-5
V gene: TRBV29-1
D gene: TRBD1
clone size: -
CDR3 DNA: TGCAGCGTTACAGGGGGCGCGGAGACCCAGTACTTC
CDR3 protein: CSVTGGAETQYF

J gene: TRBJ2-1
V gene: TRBV4-2
D gene: -
clone size: -
CDR3 DNA: TGTGCCAGCAGCCAAGAGAGCGGGCCACGACGCAATGAGCAGTTCTTC
CDR3 protein: CASSQESGPRRNEQFF

J gene: TRBJ1-2
V gene: TRBV5-6
D gene: -
clone size: -
CDR3 DNA: TGTGCCAGCAGCAAGACAGGAACCTATAACTATGGCTACACCTTC
CDR3 protein: CASSKTGTYNYGYTF

J gene: TRBJ1-1
V gene: TRBV25-1
D gene: -
clone size: few
CDR3 DNA: TGTGCCAGCAGTGAATCCGGGACTGCCCCTGAAGCTTTCTTT
CDR3 protein: CASSESGTAPEAFF

J gene: TRBJ2-3
V gene: TRBV3-1
D gene: TRBD1
clone size: -
CDR3 DNA: TGTGCCAGCAGCCGGACGGACAGGGGATGGGACAGATACGCGTATTTT
CDR3 protein: CASSRTDRGWDRYAYF

J gene: TRBJ2-7
V gene: TRBV6-1
D gene: -
clone size: -
CDR3 DNA: TGTGCCAGCAAGCGGGTCCCCTACGAGCAGTACTTC
CDR3 protein: CASKRVPYEQYF

J gene: TRBJ2-1
V gene: TRBV2
D gene: -
clone size: -
CDR3 DNA: TGTGCCAGCAGTGACGGGCAGACTCCATACAATGAGCAGTTCTTC
CDR3 protein: CASSDGQTPYNEQFF

J gene: TRBJ2-7
V gene: TRBV20-1
D gene: -
clone size: few
CDR3 DNA: TGCAGTGCTAGGACAGGACCTTTATACGAGCAGTACTTC
CDR3 protein: CSARTGPLYEQYF

J gene: TRBJ2-7
V gene: TRBV18
D gene: -
clone size: few
CDR3 DNA: TGTGCCAGCTCACCACCCATAGGGGAGCAGTACTTC
CDR3 protein: CASSPPIGEQYF

J gene: TRBJ1-1
V gene: TRBV2
D gene: -
clone size: few
CDR3 DNA: TGTGCCAGCAGTATCAACACTGAAGCTTTCTTT
CDR3 protein: CASSINTEAFF

J gene: TRBJ2-2
V gene: TRBV7-8
D gene: -
clone size: -
CDR3 DNA: TGTGCCAGCAGGGTCTTCGGCACCGGGGAGCTGTTTTTT
CDR3 protein: CASRVFGTGELFF

J gene: TRBJ2-1
V gene: TRBV6-2/TRBV6-3
D gene: TRBD2
clone size: few
CDR3 DNA: TGTGCCAGCAGTTACCCGACTGGGTCAGGCGGGAGAAGAAACAATGAGCAGTTCTTC
CDR3 protein: CASSYPTGSGGRRNNEQFF

J gene: TRBJ2-1
V gene: TRBV29-1
D gene: -
clone size: -
CDR3 DNA: TGCAGCGTTGGGAGAGGGTGGGAGCAGTTCTTC
CDR3 protein: CSVGRGWEQFF

J gene: TRBJ2-1
V gene: TRBV9
D gene: TRBD2
clone size: -
CDR3 DNA: TGTGCCAGCAGCGTAGAAGGGCGTCGGGGGGATGAGCAGTTCTTC
CDR3 protein: CASSVEGRRGDEQFF

J gene: TRBJ2-5
V gene: TRBV9
D gene: -
clone size: -
CDR3 DNA: TGTGCCAGCAGCGTAGCCCCAGGGCCCCACGAGACCCAGTACTTC
CDR3 protein: CASSVAPGPHETQYF

J gene: TRBJ2-7
V gene: TRBV20-1
D gene: TRBD1
clone size: -
CDR3 DNA: TGCAGTGCTCGGACAGGGGGCGCCTACGAGCAGTACTTC
CDR3 protein: CSARTGGAYEQYF

J gene: TRBJ2-1
V gene: TRBV7-9
D gene: -
clone size: -
CDR3 DNA: TGTGCCAGCAGCCCCTCTCGGGGGACGACCACCTACAATGAGCAGTTCTTC
CDR3 protein: CASSPSRGTTTYNEQFF

J gene: TRBJ1-2
V gene: TRBV27
D gene: -
clone size: -
CDR3 DNA: TGTGCCAGCAGTTCCCGACCCATTTACGGCTACACCTTC
CDR3 protein: CASSSRPIYGYTF

J gene: TRBJ2-6
V gene: TRBV28
D gene: -
clone size: -
CDR3 DNA: TGTGCCAGCAACGCAGGACGGGCAGGGGCCAACGTCCTGACTTTC
CDR3 protein: CASNAGRAGANVLTF

J gene: TRBJ2-7
V gene: TRBV6-2/TRBV6-3
D gene: TRBD2
clone size: -
CDR3 DNA: TGTGCCAGCAGCGGTAGCGGGAGAAGGTACGAGCAGTACTTC
CDR3 protein: CASSGSGRRYEQYF

J gene: TRBJ1-6
V gene: TRBV6-6
D gene: -
clone size: few
CDR3 DNA: TGTGCCAGCAGCCCCAGGGAACCCGGCTTATCACCCCTCCACTTT
CDR3 protein: CASSPREPGLSPLHF

J gene: TRBJ2-3
V gene: TRBV29-1
D gene: -
clone size: -
CDR3 DNA: TGCAGCGTCGGAGGGAGGAACAGAGACGCGTATTTT
CDR3 protein: CSVGGRNRDAYF

J gene: TRBJ2-6
V gene: TRBV4-2
D gene: -
clone size: -
CDR3 DNA: TGTGCCAGCAGCCAATCCCCTCCTGGGGCCAACGTCCTGACTTTC
CDR3 protein: CASSQSPPGANVLTF

J gene: TRBJ2-3
V gene: TRBV7-8
D gene: -
clone size: -
CDR3 DNA: TGTGCCAGCAGCCAATCGGGGACAGATACGCAGTATTTT
CDR3 protein: CASSQSGTDTQYF

J gene: TRBJ2-7
V gene: TRBV28
D gene: TRBD2
clone size: -
CDR3 DNA: TGTGCCAGCATCGGGACTAGCGGTTCCTACGAGCAGTACTTC
CDR3 protein: CASIGTSGSYEQYF

J gene: TRBJ2-3
V gene: TRBV29-1
D gene: TRBD2
clone size: -
CDR3 DNA: TGCAGCGCCCATAGCGGGACCGCGACAGATACGCAGTATTTT
CDR3 protein: CSAHSGTATDTQYF

J gene: TRBJ2-7
V gene: TRBV7-6
D gene: -
clone size: -
CDR3 DNA: TGTGCCAGCAGCTTAGGGGCTTACAGGGTCCCCTACGAGCAGTACTTC
CDR3 protein: CASSLGAYRVPYEQYF

J gene: TRBJ1-2
V gene: TRBV10-3
D gene: -
clone size: many
CDR3 DNA: TGTGCCATCAGGGACAGCACTTATGGCTACACCTTC
CDR3 protein: CAIRDSTYGYTF

J gene: TRBJ1-5
V gene: TRBV20-1
D gene: -
clone size: -
CDR3 DNA: TGCAGTGCTGAGCTCGCGCGGGGGGGAGGGGCGCATAAGCCCCAGCATTTT
CDR3 protein: CSAELARGGGAHKPQHF

J gene: TRBJ1-1
V gene: TRBV24-1
D gene: -
clone size: -
CDR3 DNA: TGTGCCACCAGTGATTTGGGAGGCGTAGCTTTCTTT
CDR3 protein: CATSDLGGVAFF

J gene: TRBJ2-1
V gene: TRBV5-1
D gene: -
clone size: once
CDR3 DNA: TGCGCCAGCAGCTTGAATACGCAGCGGCAGTTCTTC
CDR3 protein: CASSLNTQRQFF

J gene: TRBJ2-3
V gene: TRBV4-1
D gene: TRBD2
clone size: -
CDR3 DNA: TGCGCCAGCAGCCAAGGGCGGGGGAGGACAGATACGCAGTATTTT
CDR3 protein: CASSQGRGRTDTQYF

J gene: TRBJ2-7
V gene: TRBV29-1
D gene: -
clone size: -
CDR3 DNA: TGCAGCGTTGGGGCCAAAGGCAACTACGAGCAGTACTTC
CDR3 protein: CSVGAKGNYEQYF

J gene: TRBJ2-1
V gene: TRBV20-1
D gene: -
clone size: -
CDR3 DNA: TGCAGTGCTAGAGATATGGGCGTTACCTACAATGAGCAGTTCTTC
CDR3 protein: CSARDMGVTYNEQFF

J gene: TRBJ1-1
V gene: TRBV4-2
D gene: -
clone size: -
CDR3 DNA: TGTGCCAGCAGCCCACCGGGACAATCGGCTTTCTTT
CDR3 protein: CASSPPGQSAFF

J gene: TRBJ1-2
V gene: TRBV29-1
D gene: -
clone size: few
CDR3 DNA: TGCAGCGCCCGGGACCACTCTAACTATGGCTACACCTTC
CDR3 protein: CSARDHSNYGYTF

J gene: TRBJ1-2
V gene: TRBV12-3/TRBV12-4
D gene: -
clone size: few
CDR3 DNA: TGTGCCAGCAGGAGCTACACCTTC
CDR3 protein: CASRSYTF

J gene: TRBJ1-5
V gene: TRBV25-1
D gene: -
clone size: few
CDR3 DNA: TGTGCCAGCAGTGAATCTGGGGGCGGGCAGCCCCAGCATTTT
CDR3 protein: CASSESGGGQPQHF